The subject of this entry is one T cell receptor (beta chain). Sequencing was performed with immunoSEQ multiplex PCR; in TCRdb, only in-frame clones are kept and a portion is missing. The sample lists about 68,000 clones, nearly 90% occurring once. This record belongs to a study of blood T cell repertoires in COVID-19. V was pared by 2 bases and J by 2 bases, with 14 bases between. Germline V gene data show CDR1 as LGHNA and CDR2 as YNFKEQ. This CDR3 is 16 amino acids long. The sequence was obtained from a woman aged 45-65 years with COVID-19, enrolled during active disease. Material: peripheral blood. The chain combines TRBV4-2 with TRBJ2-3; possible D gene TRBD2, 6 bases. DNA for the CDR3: TGTGCCAGCAGCCAAAACCGGGACTCCATCACAGATACGCAGTATTTT. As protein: CASSQNRDSITDTQYF.